This T cell receptor (beta chain) was observed in a study of CD8 T cells in ankylosing spondylitis. V was pared by 0 bases and J by 7 bases, with 16 bases between. Germline V CDR1 and CDR2: LNHNV, YYDKDF (reference sequence). The CDR3 consists of 16 residues. Using its own MiXCR run on the 5' RACE reads, TCRdb lists one record per CDR3 protein. The repertoire consists of fewer than 450,000 distinct CDR3 sequences, with roughly a sixth occurring once and the leading ten covering about 0.94%. Findings of the study overall: Blood from ankylosing spondylitis patients appeared to carry a characteristic roughly 8-variant TCR beta motif. Reportedly, significant enrichment of disease-linked clones occurred in matched ankylosing spondylitis synovial fluid.

This clonotype has only a few counts. The antigen remains undetermined. The sequenced material came from blood, either unsorted or a sorted T cell fraction (not recorded which). The chain employs TRBV15 and TRBJ2-1, with D possibly TRBD2 on 6 matching bases. The source is a male donor with ankylosing spondylitis. The CDR3 region is CATSREASVRGNEQFF. CDR3 DNA sequence: TGTGCCACCAGCAGAGAGGCTAGCGTGAGGGGAAATGAGCAGTTCTTC.